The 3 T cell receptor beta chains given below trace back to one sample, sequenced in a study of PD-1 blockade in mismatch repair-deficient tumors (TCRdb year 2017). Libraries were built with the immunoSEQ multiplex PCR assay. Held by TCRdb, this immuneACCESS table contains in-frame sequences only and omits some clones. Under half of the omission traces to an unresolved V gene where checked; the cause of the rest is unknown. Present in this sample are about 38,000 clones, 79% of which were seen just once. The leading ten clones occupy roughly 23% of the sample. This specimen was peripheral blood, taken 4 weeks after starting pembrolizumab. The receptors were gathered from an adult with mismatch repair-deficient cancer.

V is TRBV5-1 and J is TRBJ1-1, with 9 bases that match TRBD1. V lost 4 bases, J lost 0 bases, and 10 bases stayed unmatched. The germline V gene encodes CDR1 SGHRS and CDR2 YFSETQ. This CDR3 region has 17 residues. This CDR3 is CASSPGQGYLMNTEAFF. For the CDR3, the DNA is TGCGCCAGCAGCCCGGGACAGGGATATTTGATGAACACTGAAGCTTTCTTT.

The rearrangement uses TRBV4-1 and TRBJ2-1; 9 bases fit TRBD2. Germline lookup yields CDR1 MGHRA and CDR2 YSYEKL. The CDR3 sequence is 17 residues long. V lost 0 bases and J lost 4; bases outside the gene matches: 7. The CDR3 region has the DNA TGCGCCAGCAGCCAAGAGGTCTTAGCGGGGGCATACAATGAGCAGTTCTTC. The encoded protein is CASSQEVLAGAYNEQFF.

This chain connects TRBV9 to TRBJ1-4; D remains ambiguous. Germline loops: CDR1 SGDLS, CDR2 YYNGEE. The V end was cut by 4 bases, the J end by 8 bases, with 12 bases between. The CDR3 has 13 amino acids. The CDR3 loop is CASSLVPDEKLFF. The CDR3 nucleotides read TGTGCCAGCAGCTTAGTGCCAGACGAAAAACTGTTTTTT.